The rows below give T cell receptor beta chains drawn from one sample of a study of STAT5B mutations in CD4+ large granular lymphocyte leukemia. Repertoires were generated with immunoSEQ multiplex PCR, while TCRdb's copy carries only in-frame clones and drops some. Of tens of thousands of clones listed, 74% were seen once; the top ten hold roughly a tenth. The source material was CD4+ T cells from blood buffy coats. All receptors derive from a human donor in good health. The CDR3 runs from the conserved cysteine through the conserved F or W. The order of the fields is clone size, V gene, J gene, D gene, CDR3 protein, CDR3 DNA. D genes are given only for firm matches. The listing skips clone size in some rows; elsewhere it reads once, few, many or a size class.

>-|TRBV7-2|TRBJ1-1|-
CASNEVALGAFF
TGTGCCAGCAACGAAGTCGCCTTAGGGGCTTTCTTT
>-|TRBV20-1|TRBJ2-7|-
CSATRGGEQYF
TGCAGTGCTACCAGGGGAGGCGAGCAGTACTTC
>-|TRBV11-2|TRBJ2-5|-
CASNEQGLRETQYF
TGTGCCAGCAACGAACAGGGCCTGCGGGAGACCCAGTACTTC
>-|TRBV18|TRBJ1-2|-
CASSPRQEDGYTF
TGTGCCAGCTCACCCAGACAGGAGGATGGCTACACCTTC
>-|TRBV5-1|TRBJ2-7|-
CASSPVAGTYEQYF
TGCGCCAGCAGCCCCGTTGCGGGTACCTACGAGCAGTACTTC
>-|TRBV10-3|TRBJ2-2|TRBD2
CAISAGGSANTGELFF
TGTGCCATCAGTGCGGGGGGGTCTGCGAACACCGGGGAGCTGTTTTTT
>-|TRBV5-8|TRBJ1-5|TRBD1
CASRRDRGPEVGQPQHF
TGTGCCAGCAGAAGGGACAGGGGGCCCGAGGTCGGTCAGCCCCAGCATTTT
>-|TRBV18|TRBJ1-1|-
CASSPPVGTNTEAFF
TGTGCCAGCTCACCACCGGTCGGTACAAACACTGAAGCTTTCTTT
>-|TRBV10-3|TRBJ1-1|-
CATEGRLGTEAFF
TGTGCCACCGAGGGGAGGTTGGGCACTGAAGCTTTCTTT
>-|TRBV7-2|TRBJ2-1|TRBD1
CASSQPDRGHEQFF
TGTGCCAGCAGCCAACCGGACAGGGGCCATGAGCAGTTCTTC
>few|TRBV5-1|TRBJ2-7|-
CASSLINGAEQYF
TGCGCCAGCAGCTTGATAAACGGGGCAGAGCAGTACTTC
>-|TRBV27|TRBJ1-1|-
CASSFSPNTEAFF
TGTGCCAGCAGTTTTTCCCCGAACACTGAAGCTTTCTTT
>-|TRBV5-4|TRBJ2-3|-
CASSFGSPRGGDTQYF
TGTGCCAGCAGCTTCGGGTCCCCCCGAGGGGGAGATACGCAGTATTTT
>-|TRBV5-4|TRBJ2-1|TRBD2
CASSFRSGGYNEQFF
TGTGCCAGCAGCTTTCGTAGCGGGGGGTACAATGAGCAGTTCTTC
>-|TRBV4-1|TRBJ2-1|-
CASSPMGRATYNEQFF
TGCGCCAGCAGCCCCATGGGGCGGGCCACCTACAATGAGCAGTTCTTC
>once|TRBV6-1|TRBJ1-5|-
CASIEGRHSNQPQHF
TGTGCCAGCATCGAGGGACGGCATAGCAATCAGCCCCAGCATTTT
>-|TRBV9|TRBJ1-1|-
CASSMGVDTEAFF
TGTGCCAGCTCGATGGGGGTTGACACTGAAGCTTTCTTT
>-|TRBV6-5|TRBJ1-4|-
CASKGTSEKLFF
TGTGCCAGCAAGGGAACTAGTGAAAAACTGTTTTTT
>-|TRBV4-1|TRBJ1-1|-
CASSQTGSGVGTEAFF
TGCGCCAGCAGCCAGACAGGATCGGGGGTTGGCACTGAAGCTTTCTTT
>-|TRBV6-5|TRBJ1-3|TRBD1
CASRKTGGAGNTIYF
TGTGCCAGCAGGAAAACAGGGGGAGCTGGAAACACCATATATTTT
>-|TRBV9|TRBJ2-2|TRBD1
CASSVGGTGYTGELFF
TGTGCCAGCAGCGTAGGTGGGACAGGGTACACCGGGGAGCTGTTTTTT
>few|TRBV7-2|TRBJ1-1|-
CASTLLRGTEAFF
TGTGCCAGCACCCTTCTGAGGGGGACTGAAGCTTTCTTT